The clone carrying this T cell receptor (beta chain) was counted between two and nine times. The authors' processing: Amplified reference gene primers provided the basis for estimating nucleated cell counts. Using immunoSEQ multiplex PCR, the repertoire was profiled, and TCRdb retains in-frame clones only, with some absent. For V, J and clone size, that table is used; D and trimming come from the DNA. The sample lists about 220,000 clones, around four fifths occurring once. The entry originates in a study of blood T cell repertoires in COVID-19. About the study: The United States, Italy and Spain were the sources of the acute and convalescent COVID-19 samples. In each case, the material was cDNA or gDNA derived from T cells, B-cell-depleted T cells, or PBMCs.

Looked up from germline, CDR1 is MNHNY and CDR2 is SVGAGI (reference sequence). Trimming took 7 bases from V and 2 from J; bases not matched to a gene: 11. This CDR3 is 16 amino acids long. The gene calls are TRBV6-6 and TRBJ2-1; 7 bases line up with TRBD2. Material for sequencing was peripheral blood. The sequence was collected from a woman in her sixties or seventies who had recovered from COVID-19. Here the CDR3 reads CASTPGTGGPYNEQFF. CDR3 DNA sequence: TGTGCCAGCACCCCGGGTACGGGGGGACCCTACAATGAGCAGTTCTTC.